Shown below are 12 T cell receptor beta chains from a single sample sequenced in a study of blood T cell repertoires in COVID-19. Repertoires were generated with immunoSEQ multiplex PCR, while TCRdb's copy carries only in-frame clones and drops some. The sample comprises roughly 250,000 clones, roughly 86% of which are singletons, and about 2.1% rests with the top ten. The sample consisted of peripheral blood. These TCRs come from a woman in her forties or fifties with acute or convalescent COVID-19.

The rearrangement joins TRBV4-2 to TRBJ1-2; no definite D call. Germline V gene sequence: CDR1 LGHNA, CDR2 YNFKEQ. The CDR3 has 14 amino acids. With 1 base removed from V and 0 bases from J, the gap between germline ends came to 6 bases. The CDR3 bases are TGTGCCAGCAGCCAAGGGTCAGCTAACTATGGCTACACCTTC. Its protein is CASSQGSANYGYTF.

J is TRBJ2-3 and V is TRBV25-1; D possibly corresponds to TRBD2 (6 bases). The CDR3 extends over 15 amino acids. Trimming removed 3 bases at V and 4 bases at J, with 14 bases between. CDR1 and CDR2 (germline): MGHDK, SYGVNS. The CDR3 region is CASSDRRDASDTQYF. CDR3 in DNA: TGTGCCAGCAGTGATCGGCGGGATGCTTCAGATACGCAGTATTTT.

The chain couples TRBV14 to TRBJ2-5; D gene uncertain. V lost 0 bases, J lost 4 bases, and 12 bases lay in between. This CDR3 spans 15 amino acids. Germline assignment: CDR1 SGHDN and CDR2 FVKESK. This chain's CDR3 is CASSQDRGFRETQYF. CDR3 sequence (DNA): TGTGCCAGCAGCCAAGACCGCGGCTTCCGAGAGACCCAGTACTTC.

A few counts support this clone. The chain links TRBV3-1 (or the pseudogene TRBV3-2) to TRBJ1-6; D unclear. The CDR3 runs 16 residues. Between the trimmed V and J ends, which lost 2 bases and 1 base, there was a span of 9 bases. The germline V gene has CDR1 LGHDT and CDR2 YNNKEL (reference sequence). The CDR3 DNA reads as TGTGCCAGCAGCCAAACCGGAGGTTCCTATAATTCACCCCTCCACTTT. Its translation is CASSQTGGSYNSPLHF.

The chain links TRBV7-2 to TRBJ1-6; maybe TRBD1 (6 bases). Germline loops: CDR1 SGHTA, CDR2 FQGNSA. The CDR3 extends over 15 amino acids. V was pared by 5 bases and J by 7 bases, with 15 bases between. The CDR3 coding sequence is TGTGCCAGCAGCAGGTACAGGGATGGGAATTCACCCCTCCACTTT. This sequence encodes CASSRYRDGNSPLHF.

CDR3: CASSPSLLELQEQFF. The CDR3 coding sequence is TGTGCCAGCTCACCAAGCCTCTTGGAGTTACAAGAGCAGTTCTTC. The chain joins TRBV18 to TRBJ2-1; D gene uncertain. The germline V gene has CDR1 KGHSH and CDR2 LQKENI. V was clipped by 2 bases and J by 10 bases, with 18 bases between them. The CDR3 length is 15 residues.

The rearrangement joins TRBV5-1 to TRBJ2-1; D gene unclear. The CDR3 covers 15 residues. V was shortened by 2 bases and J by 2 bases, with 11 bases between the two germline ends. Germline assignment: CDR1 SGHRS and CDR2 YFSETQ. In nucleotides, the CDR3 is TGCGCCAGCAGCTTCCCCCGGGTGGCCTACAATGAGCAGTTCTTC. Translation gives CASSFPRVAYNEQFF.

V gene TRBV2 combines with J gene TRBJ2-7; the D is unclear. This CDR3 has 10 amino acids. The V end was cut by 8 bases, the J end by 4 bases, with 6 bases between. The germline V gene has CDR1 SNHLY and CDR2 FYNNEI. CDR3 protein: CASEKYEQYF. The CDR3 bases are TGTGCCAGCGAGAAATACGAGCAGTACTTC.

The gene calls are TRBV10-3 and TRBJ2-3; 10 nucleotides agree with TRBD2. Looked up from germline, CDR1 is ENHRY and CDR2 is SYGVKD. This CDR3 comprises 16 residues. The V and J ends lost 3 bases and 0 bases, in that order; junction bases with no gene match: 3. CDR3 in DNA: TGTGCCATCAGTGATGTGACTAGCGGGAGCACAGATACGCAGTATTTT. It is translated as CAISDVTSGSTDTQYF.

This rearrangement joins TRBV7-6 to TRBJ1-4, with 11 positions matching TRBD1. Germline V gene lookup returns CDR1 SGHVS and CDR2 FNYEAQ. This CDR3 has 14 residues. V was clipped by 5 bases and J by 8 bases; unmatched bases: 4. Written as DNA, the CDR3 is TGTGCCAGCAGCCAGGACAGGGGGCGGGAAAAACTGTTTTTT. Its translation is CASSQDRGREKLFF.

The chain employs TRBV4-2 and TRBJ2-1; D may be TRBD1 (6 bases). The CDR3 is made up of 17 amino acids. Germline CDR1 is LGHNA and CDR2 is YNFKEQ. Trimming took off 0 bases at V and 6 bases at J, with 18 bases between the two ends. The CDR3 bases are TGTGCCAGCAGCCAAGATCTTCAGGGGCCCTTAGGCAATGAGCAGTTCTTC. Its protein product is CASSQDLQGPLGNEQFF.

This chain uses TRBV11-2 with TRBJ2-1; D not certain. Deletions cut 5 bases from V and 4 bases from J, with 3 bases between. In germline, CDR1 is SGHAT, CDR2 FQNNGV. This CDR3 spans 11 amino acids. CDR3: CASSQYNEQFF. CDR3 in DNA: TGTGCCAGCAGCCAGTACAATGAGCAGTTCTTC.